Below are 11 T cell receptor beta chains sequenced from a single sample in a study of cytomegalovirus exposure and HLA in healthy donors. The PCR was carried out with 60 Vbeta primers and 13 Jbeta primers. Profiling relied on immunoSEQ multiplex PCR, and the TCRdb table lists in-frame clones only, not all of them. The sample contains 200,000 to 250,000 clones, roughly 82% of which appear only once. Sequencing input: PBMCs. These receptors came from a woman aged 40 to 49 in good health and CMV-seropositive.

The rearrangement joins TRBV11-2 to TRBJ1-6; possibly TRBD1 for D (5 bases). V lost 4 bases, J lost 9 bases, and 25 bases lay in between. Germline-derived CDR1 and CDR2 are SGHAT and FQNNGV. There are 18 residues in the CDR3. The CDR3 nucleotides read TGTGCCAGCAGCTACGGGCTGTCCGCTGGGGGGATTGTTTCACCCCTCCACTTT. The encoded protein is CASSYGLSAGGIVSPLHF.

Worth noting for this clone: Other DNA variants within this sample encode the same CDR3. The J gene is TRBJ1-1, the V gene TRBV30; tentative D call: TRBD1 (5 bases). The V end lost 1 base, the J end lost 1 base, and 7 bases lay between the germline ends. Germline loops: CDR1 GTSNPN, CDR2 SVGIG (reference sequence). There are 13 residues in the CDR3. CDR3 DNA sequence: TGTGCCTGGAGTGCCCAGGGGAACACTGAAGCTTTCTTT. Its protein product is CAWSAQGNTEAFF.

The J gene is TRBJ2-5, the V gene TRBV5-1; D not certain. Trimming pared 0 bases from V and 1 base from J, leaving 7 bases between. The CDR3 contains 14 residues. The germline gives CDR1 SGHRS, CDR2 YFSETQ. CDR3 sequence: CASSLGQFQETQYF. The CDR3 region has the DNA TGCGCCAGCAGCTTGGGGCAGTTCCAAGAGACCCAGTACTTC.

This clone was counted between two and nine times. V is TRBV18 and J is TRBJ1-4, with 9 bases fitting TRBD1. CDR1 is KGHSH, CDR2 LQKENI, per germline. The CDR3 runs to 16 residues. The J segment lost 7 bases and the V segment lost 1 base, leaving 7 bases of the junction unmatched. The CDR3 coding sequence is TGTGCCAGCTCACCACGTACCGGGACAGGGTTTGAAAAACTGTTTTTT. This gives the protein CASSPRTGTGFEKLFF.

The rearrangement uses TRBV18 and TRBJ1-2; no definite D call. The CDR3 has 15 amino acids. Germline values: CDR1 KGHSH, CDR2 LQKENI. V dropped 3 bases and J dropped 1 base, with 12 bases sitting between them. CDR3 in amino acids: CASSPEVGVNYGYTF. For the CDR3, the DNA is TGTGCCAGCTCACCGGAGGTGGGAGTTAACTATGGCTACACCTTC.

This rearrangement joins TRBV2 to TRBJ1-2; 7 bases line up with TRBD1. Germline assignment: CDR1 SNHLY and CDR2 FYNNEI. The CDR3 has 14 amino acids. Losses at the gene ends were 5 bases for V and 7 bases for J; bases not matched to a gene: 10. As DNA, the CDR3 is TGTGCCAGCAGTCCGGACAGGATGATGGGTGGCTACACCTTC. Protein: CASSPDRMMGGYTF. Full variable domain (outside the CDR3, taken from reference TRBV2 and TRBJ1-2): EPEVTQTPSHQVTQMGQEVILRCVPISNHLYFYWYRQILGQKVEFLVSFYNNEISEKSEIFDDQFSVERPDGSNFTLKIRSTKLEDSAMYFCASSPDRMMGGYTFGSGTRLTVV.

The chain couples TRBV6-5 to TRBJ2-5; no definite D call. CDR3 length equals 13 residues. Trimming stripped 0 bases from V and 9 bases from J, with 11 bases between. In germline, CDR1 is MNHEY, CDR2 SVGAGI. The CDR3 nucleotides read TGTGCCAGCAGTTACTCGACAAATGCCCCCCAGTACTTC. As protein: CASSYSTNAPQYF.

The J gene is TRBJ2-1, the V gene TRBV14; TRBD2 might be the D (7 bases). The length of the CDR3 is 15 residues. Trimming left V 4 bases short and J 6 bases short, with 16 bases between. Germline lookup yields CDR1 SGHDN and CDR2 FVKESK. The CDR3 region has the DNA TGTGCCAGCAGCCCCCTTGGGGGGGCGACCAATGAGCAGTTCTTC. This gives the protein CASSPLGGATNEQFF.

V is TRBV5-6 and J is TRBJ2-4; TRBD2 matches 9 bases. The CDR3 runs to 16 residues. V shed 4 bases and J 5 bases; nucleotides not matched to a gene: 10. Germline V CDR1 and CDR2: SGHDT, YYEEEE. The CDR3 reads CASSHPPSGAQNIQYF. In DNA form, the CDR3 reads TGTGCCAGCAGCCATCCGCCTAGCGGGGCCCAAAACATTCAGTACTTC. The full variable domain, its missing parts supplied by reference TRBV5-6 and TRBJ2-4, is DAGVTQSPTHLIKTRGQQVTLRCSPKSGHDTVSWYQQALGQGPQFIFQYYEEEERQRGNFPDRFSGHQFPNYSSELNVNALLLGDSALYLCASSHPPSGAQNIQYFGAGTRLSVL.

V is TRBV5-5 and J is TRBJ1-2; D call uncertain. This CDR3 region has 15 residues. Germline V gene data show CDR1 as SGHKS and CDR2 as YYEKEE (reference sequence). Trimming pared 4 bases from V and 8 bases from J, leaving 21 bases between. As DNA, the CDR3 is TGTGCCAGCAGCCCAGATGTGGACTCACTGGGAGGCTACACCTTC. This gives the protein CASSPDVDSLGGYTF.

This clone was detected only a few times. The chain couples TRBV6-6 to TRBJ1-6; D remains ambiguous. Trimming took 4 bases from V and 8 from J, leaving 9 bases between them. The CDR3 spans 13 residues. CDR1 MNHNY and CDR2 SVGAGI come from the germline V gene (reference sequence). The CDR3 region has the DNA TGTGCCAGCAGTTCCCGAGTCGATTCACCCCTCCACTTT. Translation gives CASSSRVDSPLHF.